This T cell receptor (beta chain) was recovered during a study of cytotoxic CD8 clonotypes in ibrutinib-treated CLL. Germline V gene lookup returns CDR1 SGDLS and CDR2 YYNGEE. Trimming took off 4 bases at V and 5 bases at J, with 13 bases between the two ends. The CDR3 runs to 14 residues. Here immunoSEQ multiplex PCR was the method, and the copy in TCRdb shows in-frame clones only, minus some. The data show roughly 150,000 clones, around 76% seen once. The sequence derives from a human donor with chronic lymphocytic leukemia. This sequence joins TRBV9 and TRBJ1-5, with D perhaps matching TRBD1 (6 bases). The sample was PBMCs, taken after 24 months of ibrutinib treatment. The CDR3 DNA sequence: TGTGCCAGCAGCCCTGGGGGGCCCGATCAGCCCCAGCATTTT. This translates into CASSPGGPDQPQHF.